This entry lists 29 T cell receptor beta chains sequenced from one sample in a study of T-cell reconstitution after alpha-beta-depleted transplantation in children listed by TCRdb under 2016. The library was generated by PCR. Sequencing relied on an Illumina HiSeq 2500. TCR library preparation used molecular barcoding, with unique molecular identifiers applied to normalize quantification of the TCRbeta repertoire. Using fastp at Q25 and MiXCR, TCRdb reprocessed the public reads and kept productive beta chains. Each CDR3 protein gets just one entry, which takes the most common genes and DNA from the rows behind it. The sample includes some 600,000 distinct CDR3 sequences, with 13% observed a single time. The ten most abundant clones make up 2.2% of the sample. The treatment or condition label here, explained by the study, means: allogeneic hematopoietic cell transplantation with graft depleted of TCRalphabeta T cells and CD19 B cells.

Here the sequenced sample was PBMCs, mostly from graft donor cells, taken 360 days after TCRalphabeta/CD19-depleted stem cell transplant. The receptors stem from a male patient aged 10 to 17 who had a stem cell transplant for acute myeloid leukemia, so the T cells may come from the graft donor.

This clonotype was picked up many times. This chain links TRBV29-1 with TRBJ1-2; the D gene is possibly TRBD1 (5 bases). The germline V gene has CDR1 SQVTM and CDR2 ANQGSEA. V was pared by 4 bases and J by 2 bases, with 17 bases between. The CDR3 extends over 15 amino acids. The CDR3 DNA reads TGCAGCGTTGTTACAGGATGGAGGCAGAACTATGGCTACACCTTC. It encodes CSVVTGWRQNYGYTF.

The gene calls are TRBV28 and TRBJ2-3; no firm D call. The CDR3 is 16 residues long. Germline CDR1 MDHEN, CDR2 SYDVKM. V lost 5 bases and J 3 bases, leaving 18 bases between the germline ends. The CDR3 sequence is CASSPSSHPGTDTQYF. CDR3 nucleotide sequence: TGTGCCAGCAGTCCCTCCAGCCATCCTGGGACAGATACGCAGTATTTT.

The V and J genes are TRBV2 and TRBJ1-6; possibly TRBD1 for D (6 bases). Germline V gene lookup returns CDR1 SNHLY and CDR2 FYNNEI. The CDR3 sequence is 14 residues long. Trimming cost V 5 bases and J 7 bases, with 12 bases left between them. The CDR3 region is CASSHAGENSPLHF. CDR3 coding DNA: TGTGCCAGCAGTCATGCAGGGGAAAATTCACCCCTCCACTTT.

The chain combines TRBV4-3 with TRBJ2-1, with D maybe TRBD2 (5 bases). Germline CDR1 is LGHNA and CDR2 is YSLEER. The CDR3 extends over 17 amino acids. With 2 bases removed from V and 0 bases from J, the gap between germline ends came to 14 bases. The CDR3 DNA reads TGCGCCAGCAGCCAACTTTCCCTAGCTGCCTCCTACAATGAGCAGTTCTTC. This encodes CASSQLSLAASYNEQFF.

This clonotype was detected a few times. The rearrangement uses TRBV5-1 and TRBJ2-7, with D possibly TRBD1 on 6 matching bases. Trimming cost V 0 bases and J 4 bases, with 11 bases left between them. Germline V gene sequence: CDR1 SGHRS, CDR2 YFSETQ. This CDR3 contains 14 residues. CDR3 loop: CASSLDPGDYEQYF. CDR3 bases: TGCGCCAGCAGCTTGGATCCAGGGGATTACGAGCAGTACTTC.

This clonotype has a handful of counts. The V and J genes are TRBV14 and TRBJ2-3, with D perhaps TRBD1 or TRBD2 (5 bases each). Germline CDR1 is SGHDN and CDR2 is FVKESK. Deletions cut 3 bases from V and 1 base from J, with 14 bases between. This CDR3 has 16 amino acids. The CDR3 bases are TGTGCCAGCAGCCAGTGGGACCGGTCGGGCACAGATACGCAGTATTTT. Residues: CASSQWDRSGTDTQYF.

This clonotype was observed many times. The gene calls are TRBV12-3 or TRBV12-4 and TRBJ2-1, with 8 bases that match TRBD2. The CDR3 totals 16 residues. V trimming: 1 base; J trimming: 8 bases; junction bases outside the gene matches: 10. The CDR3 region is CASSLGSGKMSHEQFF. In nucleotides, the CDR3 is TGTGCCAGCAGTTTAGGTAGCGGGAAGATGAGCCATGAGCAGTTCTTC.

The rearrangement uses TRBV28 and TRBJ2-7; 10 bases match TRBD2. Germline V gene lookup returns CDR1 MDHEN and CDR2 SYDVKM. The CDR3 extends over 17 amino acids. V lost 8 bases and J lost 4; bases outside the gene matches: 17. CDR3 sequence (DNA): TGTGCCAGCGGGGCTAGCGGGAGAAGTTCGGGGTTTTACGAGCAGTACTTC. Its translation is CASGASGRSSGFYEQYF.

This clonotype was detected many times. The V gene is TRBV29-1, the J gene TRBJ2-1; either TRBD1 or TRBD2 may fit D (5 bases each). Trimming stripped 7 bases from V and 6 bases from J, with 13 bases between. This CDR3 is built from 12 residues. Germline CDR1 and CDR2: SQVTM and ANQGSEA. The CDR3 DNA follows: TGCAGCGAAGGGGAGCTCCGCAATGAGCAGTTCTTC. Translation: CSEGELRNEQFF.

This chain links TRBV7-9 with TRBJ2-1, with 13 bases fitting TRBD2. This CDR3 is built from 16 residues. Germline V CDR1 and CDR2: SEHNR, FQNEAQ (reference sequence). The ends lost 5 bases at V and 8 bases at J; junction bases unmatched: 9. The CDR3 nucleotides read TGTGCCAGCAGCCCAGGGACTAGCGGGATTTGGGATGAGCAGTTCTTC. It codes for CASSPGTSGIWDEQFF.

In this sample, this clonotype turned up a few times. The J gene is TRBJ2-1, the V gene TRBV7-3, with D unresolved. This CDR3 contains 21 residues. The germline V gene has CDR1 SGHTA and CDR2 FQGTGA. Trimming left V 0 bases short and J 0 bases short, with 24 bases between. DNA of the CDR3: TGTGCCAGCAGCTTAACCAGATCCGGCCCAACAACGACGAGCTCCTACAATGAGCAGTTCTTC. Amino acid sequence: CASSLTRSGPTTTSSYNEQFF. Variable domain in full (rest from reference TRBV7-3 and TRBJ2-1): GAGVSQTPSNKVTEKGKYVELRCDPISGHTALYWYRQSLGQGPEFLIYFQGTGAADDSGLPNDRFFAVRPEGSVSTLKIQRTERGDSAVYLCASSLTRSGPTTTSSYNEQFFGPGTRLTVL.

The chain links TRBV19 to TRBJ2-5, with 8 bases fitting TRBD2. The trim removed 5 bases at V and 4 bases at J, leaving 9 bases unmatched. This CDR3 comprises 15 residues. The V gene's germline CDR1 is LNHDA and CDR2 SQIVND (reference sequence). CDR3 region: CASSWVSGIGETQYF. For the CDR3, the DNA is TGTGCCAGTAGTTGGGTTAGCGGGATTGGAGAGACCCAGTACTTC.

This clonotype was recorded at least ten times. The chain joins TRBV9 to TRBJ2-1; 9 positions agree with TRBD2. Germline trimming cut 2 bases from V and 8 bases from J; bases unmatched to any gene: 14. CDR1 is SGDLS, CDR2 YYNGEE, per germline. The CDR3 length is 17 residues. Written as DNA, the CDR3 is TGTGCCAGCAGCGTCCCCCTGGCGGGAGGGCCGGAGGATGAGCAGTTCTTC. Translating it yields CASSVPLAGGPEDEQFF.

This clonotype was counted between two and nine times. The chain is built from TRBV28 and TRBJ1-6, with D possibly being TRBD1 (5 bases). The CDR3 is made up of 15 amino acids. The V gene lost 8 bases and the J gene lost 5 bases, with 16 bases spanning the gap. CDR1 is MDHEN, CDR2 SYDVKM, per germline. The CDR3 DNA is TGTGCCAGCCATGCCGGGGGGTGGGATAATTCACCCCTCCACTTT. Protein: CASHAGGWDNSPLHF.

This clonotype was detected many times. The gene calls are TRBV7-3 and TRBJ2-3, with 9 positions matching TRBD2. The CDR3 sequence is 16 residues long. Germline CDR1 is SGHTA and CDR2 is FQGTGA. V trimming: 1 base; J trimming: 3 bases; junction bases outside the gene matches: 5. CDR3 coding DNA: TGTGCCAGCAGCTTAAGGGGTAGCGGGAGTACAGATACGCAGTATTTT. Its translation is CASSLRGSGSTDTQYF.

This clonotype was detected many times. The chain is built from TRBV20-1 and TRBJ2-3; 11 bases agree with TRBD1. The CDR3 has 17 amino acids. Per the germline V gene, CDR1 is DFQATT and CDR2 is SNEGSKA (reference sequence). Trimming took 5 bases from V and 0 from J; bases not matched to a gene: 10. The CDR3 loop reads CSAGGQGALWSTDTQYF. The CDR3 DNA follows: TGCAGTGCTGGAGGACAGGGGGCCCTATGGAGCACAGATACGCAGTATTTT.

This clonotype was observed a few times. The chain links TRBV4-1 to TRBJ2-3; the D is unclear. Deletions cut 0 bases from V and 4 bases from J, with 11 bases between. The CDR3 spans 15 residues. Per germline, CDR1 MGHRA and CDR2 YSYEKL. The CDR3, as DNA: TGCGCCAGCAGCCAAGAGAAAGGGATCGCAGATACGCAGTATTTT. Amino acids: CASSQEKGIADTQYF.

This clonotype appeared a few times. The chain combines TRBV20-1 with TRBJ1-3; tentatively, D is TRBD1 (6 bases). Germline V gives CDR1 DFQATT, CDR2 SNEGSKA (reference sequence). The V end lost 0 bases, the J end lost 0 bases, and 18 bases lay between the germline ends. This CDR3 is built from 18 residues. The CDR3 DNA sequence: TGCAGTGCTAGAGAGGGTCGGTTAGGGGGAAGCTCTGGAAACACCATATATTTT. It yields the protein CSAREGRLGGSSGNTIYF.

The V gene is TRBV7-3, the J gene TRBJ2-1; D assignment may be TRBD1 or TRBD2 (5 bases each). Trimming removed 5 bases at V and 6 bases at J, with 17 bases between. The CDR3 has 15 residues. CDR1 is SGHTA, CDR2 FQGTGA, per germline. The CDR3 DNA reads as TGTGCCAGCAGCGACCGGGACCAGGCCAGCAATGAGCAGTTCTTC. It is translated as CASSDRDQASNEQFF.

This clonotype has just a few counts. The chain joins TRBV4-3 to TRBJ2-1; tentatively, D is TRBD1 or TRBD2 (5 bases each). V lost 1 base and J lost 0, with 13 bases in between. Germline CDR1 and CDR2: LGHNA and YSLEER. The CDR3 covers 17 residues. The CDR3 nucleotides read TGCGCCAGCAGCCAAGGGGTGGGGGTCAGCTCCTACAATGAGCAGTTCTTC. This encodes CASSQGVGVSSYNEQFF.

This chain links TRBV20-1 with TRBJ2-7; D call uncertain. Germline CDR1 is DFQATT and CDR2 is SNEGSKA (reference sequence). Trimming shortened V by 1 base and J by 5 bases, and 12 bases separated the two germline ends. The CDR3 is 13 amino acids. The CDR3 sequence is CSARVRPRDEQYF. Here the CDR3 DNA reads TGCAGTGCTAGAGTGCGTCCACGGGACGAGCAGTACTTC.

This clonotype was seen more than once but under ten times. This sequence joins TRBV7-9 and TRBJ2-1; 7 bases agree with TRBD1. Trimming removed 5 bases from V and 6 bases from J; junction bases left unmatched: 10. CDR3 length: 15 amino acids. Germline values: CDR1 SEHNR, CDR2 FQNEAQ (reference sequence). Written as DNA, the CDR3 is TGTGCCAGCAGCGAGACAGGGTGGTGGGGCAATGAGCAGTTCTTC. As protein: CASSETGWWGNEQFF.

This clonotype was recorded many times. This chain joins TRBV20-1 and TRBJ2-2; perhaps D is TRBD1 or TRBD2 (5 bases each). The V gene lost 6 bases and the J gene lost 6 bases, with 17 bases spanning the gap. Germline V gene sequence: CDR1 DFQATT, CDR2 SNEGSKA (reference sequence). The length of the CDR3 is 14 residues. The CDR3 sequence: CSATRDPTPGELFF. The CDR3, as DNA: TGCAGTGCCACGAGGGACCCCACGCCCGGGGAGCTGTTTTTT.

Comments on this clonotype: An end of the junction differs from the germline gene, which may be a read error. The chain carries TRBV28 and TRBJ1-1; D is ambiguous. Germline CDR1 reads MDHEN; CDR2 reads SYDVKM. This CDR3 is 15 amino acids long. CDR3 bases: TGTGCCAGCAGTTCCCTCTTGTTGCCGAACGCTGAAGCTTTCTTT. This translates into CASSSLLLPNAEAFF.

The chain recombines TRBV2 with TRBJ1-2, with TRBD1 matching over 8 bases. CDR3 size: 15 residues. V gave up 7 bases and J gave up 2 bases; unmatched junction bases: 9. Germline loops: CDR1 SNHLY, CDR2 FYNNEI. CDR3 loop: CASTYTGTGNYGYTF. The CDR3 DNA is TGTGCCAGCACTTATACCGGGACAGGCAACTATGGCTACACCTTC.

In this sample, this clonotype turned up many times. V gene TRBV5-1 combines with J gene TRBJ2-5; perhaps TRBD2 as D (5 bases). Trimming removed 0 bases from V and 3 bases from J, with 15 bases in between. The germline V gene encodes CDR1 SGHRS and CDR2 YFSETQ. The CDR3 totals 16 residues. The CDR3 loop is CASSLGLLLAEETQYF. In DNA form, the CDR3 reads TGCGCCAGCAGCTTGGGGCTTCTGCTAGCAGAAGAGACCCAGTACTTC.

This clonotype was recorded a few times. V gene TRBV20-1 combines with J gene TRBJ1-3, with TRBD1 matching 9 bases. With V trimmed by 0 bases and J by 2 bases, 8 bases remained unmatched. Germline V lookup: CDR1 DFQATT, CDR2 SNEGSKA (reference sequence). There are 17 residues in the CDR3. The DNA for the CDR3 is TGCAGTGCTAGAGACTTATCCGGGACAGGGACTGGAAACACCATATATTTT. It translates to CSARDLSGTGTGNTIYF.

This clonotype came up many times. The V gene is TRBV20-1, the J gene TRBJ2-3, with 8 bases identical to TRBD1. Germline CDR1 reads DFQATT; CDR2 reads SNEGSKA (reference sequence). V was pared by 0 bases and J by 1 base, with 3 bases of the junction left unmatched. The CDR3 runs 15 residues. The CDR3, as DNA: TGCAGTGCTAGAGATCAGGGGGCAGGCACAGATACGCAGTATTTT. Protein: CSARDQGAGTDTQYF.

The genes are TRBV7-9 and TRBJ2-1, with 8 bases matching TRBD2. Germline CDR1 reads SEHNR; CDR2 reads FQNEAQ (reference sequence). V lost 1 base to trimming and J lost 4 bases; unmatched junction nucleotides: 6. This CDR3 region has 16 residues. CDR3 nucleotide sequence: TGTGCCAGCAGCTTAGTTCGTCCTAGCGGGTACAATGAGCAGTTCTTC. As protein: CASSLVRPSGYNEQFF.